This TCR beta chain stems from a study of blood T cell repertoires in COVID-19. Overall study context: Some COVID-19 samples were acute and others convalescent; all came from the United States, Italy and Spain. The cDNA or gDNA used as material had been derived from T cells, B-cell-depleted T cells, or PBMCs.

Germline V gives CDR1 KGHSH, CDR2 LQKENI. The J segment lost 0 bases and the V segment lost 6 bases, leaving 6 bases of the junction unmatched. This CDR3 comprises 16 residues. Seattle researchers signed up patients amid active infection and tracked them longitudinally. Under the authors' procedure: Estimation of nucleated cell counts relied on the amplification of reference gene primers. Sequencing was performed with immunoSEQ multiplex PCR; in TCRdb, only in-frame clones are kept and a portion is missing. For V, J and clone size, that table is used; D and trimming come from the DNA. This table has about 270,000 clones, around 85% appearing once.

The chain has TRBV18 and TRBJ2-1; TRBD2 aligns across 9 bases. The specimen was peripheral blood. The TCR originated in a human donor with COVID-19, enrolled during active disease. The donor label of this sample is uncertain. In DNA, the CDR3 is TGTGCCAGCTCGTCTCTAGCGGGAAGCTCCTACAATGAGCAGTTCTTC. Its translation is CASSSLAGSSYNEQFF.